Listed here are 27 T cell receptor beta chains from one sample, sequenced in a study of T cells after yellow fever vaccination. TCRdb called the 5' RACE reads again in MiXCR, with one record for every CDR3 protein. The table records hundreds of thousands of distinct CDR3 sequences, approximately 8% of them present only once. The specimen comprised PBMCs, sampled roughly 46 days after the first yellow fever vaccination. The receptor source for this set is a man aged 18 to 30 who received the YFV17D yellow fever vaccine.

This chain joins TRBV3-1 and TRBJ1-2; a weak D match, TRBD1 (6 bases). The CDR3 consists of 14 residues. Germline assignment: CDR1 LGHDT and CDR2 YNNKEL (reference sequence). V was shortened by 1 base and J by 8 bases, with 14 bases between the two germline ends. CDR3 nucleotide sequence: TGTGCCAGCAGCCAAGCTGGGGGCGCTCTGGGCTACACCTTC. Amino acids: CASSQAGGALGYTF.

The chain carries TRBV18 and TRBJ2-5; a possible D gene is TRBD1 (5 bases). V gave up 2 bases and J gave up 2 bases, with 9 bases separating them. This CDR3 is 14 amino acids long. The germline CDR1 and CDR2 sequences are KGHSH and LQKENI. Here the CDR3 reads CASSPRGAQETQYF. Here the CDR3 DNA reads TGTGCCAGCTCACCAAGGGGTGCGCAAGAGACCCAGTACTTC.

V usage is TRBV14 and J usage is TRBJ2-3; D possibly corresponds to TRBD2 (6 bases). Germline V lookup: CDR1 SGHDN, CDR2 FVKESK. The CDR3 sequence is 12 residues long. V was shortened by 1 base and J by 8 bases, with 7 bases between the two germline ends. In DNA form, the CDR3 reads TGTGCCAGCAGCCAAGGCGGGGCTACGCAGTATTTT. Protein product: CASSQGGATQYF. The variable domain in full, completed from reference TRBV14 and TRBJ2-3, reads EAGVTQFPSHSVIEKGQTVTLRCDPISGHDNLYWYRRVMGKEIKFLLHFVKESKQDESGMPNNRFLAERTGGTYSTLKVQPAELEDSGVYFCASSQGGATQYFGPGTRLTVL.

The chain carries TRBV5-4 and TRBJ2-5; D is uncertain. This CDR3 spans 12 amino acids. Germline CDR1 and CDR2: SGHNT and YYREEE (reference sequence). Trimming stripped 4 bases from V and 5 bases from J, with 9 bases between. CDR3 nucleotide sequence: TGTGCCAGCAGCCCGGTGGGGGAGACCCAGTACTTC. Protein product: CASSPVGETQYF. The whole variable domain, remainder taken from reference TRBV5-4 and TRBJ2-5, is ETGVTQSPTHLIKTRGQQVTLRCSSQSGHNTVSWYQQALGQGPQFIFQYYREEENGRGNFPPRFSGLQFPNYSSELNVNALELDDSALYLCASSPVGETQYFGPGTRLLVL.

This clonotype was found many times. This rearrangement joins TRBV20-1 to TRBJ1-2; 9 bases map to TRBD1. Looked up from germline, CDR1 is DFQATT and CDR2 is SNEGSKA (reference sequence). V was clipped by 4 bases and J by 8 bases; unmatched bases: 8. The CDR3 sequence is 13 residues long. The CDR3 DNA sequence: TGCAGTGCTACCCCGGACAGGGGACGGGGCTACACCTTC. This gives the protein CSATPDRGRGYTF.

The sample holds a few counts of this clonotype. CDR3 in amino acids: CASRQGHDYGYTF. Here the CDR3 DNA reads TGTGCCAGTAGACAGGGGCACGACTATGGCTACACCTTC. V is TRBV6-2 or TRBV6-3 and J is TRBJ1-2; 8 bases are a match to TRBD1. Germline CDR1 reads MNHEY; CDR2 reads SVGEGT. The CDR3 extends over 13 amino acids. V lost 9 bases and J lost 3; bases outside the gene matches: 6.

The rearrangement links TRBV12-3 or TRBV12-4 to TRBJ1-2, with D possibly being TRBD1 (5 bases). V gave up 2 bases and J gave up 4 bases, with 11 bases separating them. CDR3 size: 14 residues. The CDR3 DNA sequence: TGTGCCAGCAGTTTAAACAGCGGGACCTATGGCTACACCTTC. It encodes CASSLNSGTYGYTF.

This rearrangement joins TRBV6-5 to TRBJ1-6; 8 bases map to TRBD1. With 0 bases clipped from V and 11 bases from J, the junction kept 9 bases outside the gene matches. Germline CDR1 is MNHEY and CDR2 is SVGAGI. The CDR3 totals 16 residues. The CDR3 nucleotides are TGTGCCAGCAGTTACTCGAGACAGGGGTTAAGTCCACCCCTCCACTTT. Translation gives CASSYSRQGLSPPLHF.

Regarding this clonotype: The CDR3 ends on some other residue instead of the conserved phenylalanine or tryptophan, so this is likely a read error. The rearrangement uses TRBV14 and TRBJ1-1; tentative D call: TRBD1 (5 bases). The germline CDR1 and CDR2 sequences are SGHDN and FVKESK. There are 14 residues in the CDR3. The CDR3 here is CAISQDLTGLRAFL. CDR3 bases: TGTGCCATCAGCCAAGACCTAACAGGCCTACGAGCTTTCTTA.

V is TRBV2 and J is TRBJ1-2; 8 nucleotides match TRBD1. Germline values: CDR1 SNHLY, CDR2 FYNNEI. The CDR3 sequence is 12 residues long. With 2 bases clipped from V and 8 bases from J, the junction kept 1 base outside the gene matches. The CDR3 spells CASSEQGAGYTF. The DNA of the CDR3 is TGTGCCAGCAGTGAACAGGGGGCCGGCTACACCTTC. The whole variable domain, remainder taken from reference TRBV2 and TRBJ1-2, is EPEVTQTPSHQVTQMGQEVILRCVPISNHLYFYWYRQILGQKVEFLVSFYNNEISEKSEIFDDQFSVERPDGSNFTLKIRSTKLEDSAMYFCASSEQGAGYTFGSGTRLTVV.

This chain joins TRBV5-1 and TRBJ1-2; 7 bases line up with TRBD1. V was clipped by 0 bases and J by 4 bases; unmatched bases: 3. Germline V gives CDR1 SGHRS, CDR2 YFSETQ. The CDR3 contains 14 residues. The CDR3 coding sequence is TGCGCCAGCAGCTTGGAGACAGGGTCCTATGGCTACACCTTC. Its protein product is CASSLETGSYGYTF.

This clonotype was counted only a few times. The V and J genes are TRBV9 and TRBJ1-2; TRBD1 is a possible D gene (6 bases). The germline V and J ends were trimmed by 4 bases and 4 bases, with 14 bases remaining between them. The CDR3 is 14 amino acids. Germline-derived CDR1 and CDR2 are SGDLS and YYNGEE. CDR3 sequence: CASSTGQFPYGYTF. Written as DNA, the CDR3 is TGTGCCAGCAGCACCGGACAGTTTCCCTATGGCTACACCTTC.

This clonotype was observed a few times. This sequence joins TRBV10-3 and TRBJ2-1; the match to TRBD2 covers 11 bases. CDR3 length: 15 residues. Germline V lookup: CDR1 ENHRY, CDR2 SYGVKD. Trimming removed 5 bases from V and 5 bases from J; junction bases left unmatched: 5. DNA for the CDR3: TGTGCCATCAGTTCGACTAGCGGGAATAACAATGAGCAGTTCTTC. Translating it yields CAISSTSGNNNEQFF.

This clonotype was detected many times. CDR3: CASSPDGTGRLGAFF. As DNA, the CDR3 is TGCGCCAGCAGCCCGGACGGGACAGGGCGCCTGGGAGCTTTCTTT. V usage is TRBV5-1 and J usage is TRBJ1-1, with 9 bases aligning to TRBD1. J gave up 10 bases and V 4 bases, and 14 bases lay outside the gene matches. The V gene's germline CDR1 is SGHRS and CDR2 YFSETQ. CDR3 length: 15 amino acids.

The chain recombines TRBV12-3 or TRBV12-4 with TRBJ1-4; D is ambiguous. Trimming took off 5 bases at V and 11 bases at J, with 9 bases between the two ends. The CDR3 has 11 amino acids. CDR3: CASSNSQKLFF. The CDR3 region has the DNA TGTGCCAGCAGTAATAGTCAGAAACTGTTTTTT.

This clonotype was counted ten times or more. This rearrangement joins TRBV5-1 to TRBJ2-1, with 8 bases identical to TRBD2. Germline assignment: CDR1 SGHRS and CDR2 YFSETQ. The ends lost 5 bases at V and 7 bases at J; junction bases unmatched: 20. This CDR3 region has 18 residues. The CDR3 sequence: CASRRKTYQQLAENEQFF. In DNA form, the CDR3 reads TGCGCCAGCAGGCGCAAAACGTACCAACAACTAGCGGAAAATGAGCAGTTCTTC.

This clonotype appeared many times. The chain carries TRBV7-2 and TRBJ2-3, with 7 nucleotides matching TRBD2. Per germline, CDR1 SGHTA and CDR2 FQGNSA. Trimming removed 6 bases from V and 4 bases from J; junction bases left unmatched: 4. The CDR3 covers 13 residues. The CDR3 bases are TGTGCCAGCAGTTTCCGGGGGGCAGATACGCAGTATTTT. This gives the protein CASSFRGADTQYF.

This clonotype was seen more than once but under ten times. The genes are TRBV6-5 and TRBJ1-6; no definite D call. The CDR3 contains 14 residues. V dropped 4 bases and J dropped 8 bases, with 12 bases sitting between them. Germline lookup yields CDR1 MNHEY and CDR2 SVGAGI. The CDR3 loop is CASSSQGRDSPLHF. CDR3 nucleotide sequence: TGTGCCAGCAGTTCACAAGGAAGGGATTCACCCCTCCACTTT.

The rearrangement links TRBV15 to TRBJ1-1, with D possibly being TRBD1 (6 bases). V gave up 3 bases and J gave up 6 bases, with 17 bases separating them. The CDR3 length is 15 residues. CDR1 and CDR2 from the germline V gene are LNHNV and YYDKDF (reference sequence). CDR3 residues: CATSSPGQKGPEAFF. CDR3 nucleotides: TGTGCCACCAGCAGCCCGGGACAAAAAGGCCCTGAAGCTTTCTTT.

This clonotype appeared a few times. CDR3: CASSLEGVGRRAFF. The CDR3 DNA is TGTGCCAGCAGCTTAGAGGGGGTAGGGAGGCGGGCTTTCTTT. The J gene is TRBJ1-1, the V gene TRBV7-8; D may be TRBD1 (6 bases). Germline values: CDR1 SGHVS, CDR2 FQNEAQ. Deletions cut 1 base from V and 11 bases from J, with 17 bases between. This CDR3 spans 14 amino acids.

In this sample, this clonotype turned up a few times. This rearrangement joins TRBV5-1 to TRBJ1-1; tentatively, D is TRBD1 (6 bases). The CDR3 extends over 12 amino acids. Germline assignment: CDR1 SGHRS and CDR2 YFSETQ. V was clipped by 4 bases and J by 5 bases, with 9 bases between them. CDR3 nucleotides: TGCGCCAGCAGCGAAACAGGGACTGAAGCTTTCTTT. It yields the protein CASSETGTEAFF.

This chain uses TRBV20-1 with TRBJ2-5; perhaps TRBD1 as D (6 bases). Germline CDR1 and CDR2: DFQATT and SNEGSKA (reference sequence). Trimming cost V 6 bases and J 7 bases, with 15 bases left between them. This CDR3 contains 12 residues. CDR3 bases: TGCAGTGCCTACGGGACACTGGGGACCCAGTACTTC. As protein: CSAYGTLGTQYF.

CDR3 amino acids: CSAWTSGGSYNEQFF. CDR3 bases: TGCAGTGCGTGGACTAGCGGGGGGTCTTACAATGAGCAGTTCTTC. J is TRBJ2-1 and V is TRBV20-1; 14 bases are a match to TRBD2. CDR1 and CDR2 from the germline V gene are DFQATT and SNEGSKA (reference sequence). The CDR3 has 15 amino acids. J gave up 4 bases and V 6 bases, and 5 bases lay outside the gene matches.

This clonotype was counted at least ten times. This chain links TRBV24-1 with TRBJ2-1; 7 positions match TRBD1. Germline V gene lookup returns CDR1 KGHDR and CDR2 SFDVKD. Germline trimming cut 6 bases from V and 3 bases from J; bases unmatched to any gene: 4. This CDR3 is 14 amino acids long. The CDR3 region is CATSPGGFYNEQFF. CDR3 DNA: TGTGCCACCAGTCCAGGGGGTTTCTACAATGAGCAGTTCTTC.

This clonotype has just a few counts. V and J are TRBV5-4 and TRBJ2-5, with D unresolved. This CDR3 contains 13 residues. Trimming pared 2 bases from V and 5 bases from J, leaving 10 bases between. CDR1 and CDR2 from the germline V gene are SGHNT and YYREEE (reference sequence). The CDR3 reads CASSLGTVETQYF. The CDR3 region has the DNA TGTGCCAGCAGCTTAGGAACCGTGGAGACCCAGTACTTC. The full variable domain, rest sourced from reference TRBV5-4 and TRBJ2-5, is ETGVTQSPTHLIKTRGQQVTLRCSSQSGHNTVSWYQQALGQGPQFIFQYYREEENGRGNFPPRFSGLQFPNYSSELNVNALELDDSALYLCASSLGTVETQYFGPGTRLLVL.

The V gene is TRBV4-3, the J gene TRBJ2-2, with D possibly being TRBD2 (5 bases). Per the germline V gene, CDR1 is LGHNA and CDR2 is YSLEER. This CDR3 has 15 residues. With 4 bases removed from V and 5 bases from J, the gap between germline ends came to 14 bases. The CDR3 nucleotides read TGCGCCAGCAGCCCCCAAGTTAGGGAGACCGGGGAGCTGTTTTTT. The encoded protein is CASSPQVRETGELFF.

Ten or more counts support this clonotype. The chain employs TRBV20-1 and TRBJ2-4; TRBD2 matches at 11 bases. The CDR3 totals 18 residues. The ends lost 6 bases at V and 0 bases at J; junction bases unmatched: 13. Germline V gene lookup returns CDR1 DFQATT and CDR2 SNEGSKA (reference sequence). DNA for the CDR3: TGCAGTGCAACCTCGGGACTAGCGGCTCCCAGAGCCAAAAACATTCAGTACTTC. Translated, it gives CSATSGLAAPRAKNIQYF.